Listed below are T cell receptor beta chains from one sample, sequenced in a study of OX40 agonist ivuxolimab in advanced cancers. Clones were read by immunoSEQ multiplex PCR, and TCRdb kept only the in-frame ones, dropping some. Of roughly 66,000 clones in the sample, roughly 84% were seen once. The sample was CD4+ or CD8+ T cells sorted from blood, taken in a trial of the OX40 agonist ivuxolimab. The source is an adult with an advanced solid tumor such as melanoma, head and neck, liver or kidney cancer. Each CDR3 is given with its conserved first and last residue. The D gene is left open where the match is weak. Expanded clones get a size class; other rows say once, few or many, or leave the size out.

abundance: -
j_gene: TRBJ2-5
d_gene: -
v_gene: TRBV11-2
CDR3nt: TGTGCCAGCAGCTTAGATTGGGGCAGTTCCTTCCCTCAAGCGGAGACCCAGTACTTC
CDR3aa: CASSLDWGSSFPQAETQYF

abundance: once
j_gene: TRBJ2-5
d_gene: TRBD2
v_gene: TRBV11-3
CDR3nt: TGTGCCAGCAGCTTAGCGGGAGGGCAAGAGACCCAGTACTTC
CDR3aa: CASSLAGGQETQYF

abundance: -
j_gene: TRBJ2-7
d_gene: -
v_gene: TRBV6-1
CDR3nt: TGTGCCAGCACCTTAAGACCAAACTCCTACGAGCAGTACTTC
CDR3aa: CASTLRPNSYEQYF

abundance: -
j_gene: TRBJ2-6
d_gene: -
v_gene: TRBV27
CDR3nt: TGTGCCAGCAGTTTAGGGAGCTCTGGGGCCAACGTCCTGACTTTC
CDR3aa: CASSLGSSGANVLTF

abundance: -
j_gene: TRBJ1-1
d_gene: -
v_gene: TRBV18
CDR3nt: TGTGCCACCTTACCCGGGTCAGACTTCACTGAAGCTTTCTTT
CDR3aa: CATLPGSDFTEAFF

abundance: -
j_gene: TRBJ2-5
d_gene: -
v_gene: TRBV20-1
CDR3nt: TGCAGTGCTATTGGGGGGGAGACCCAGTACTTC
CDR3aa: CSAIGGETQYF

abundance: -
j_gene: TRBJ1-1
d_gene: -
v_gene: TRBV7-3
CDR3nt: TGTGCCAGCAGGGTAGGGGCCGGGAACACTGAAGCTTTCTTT
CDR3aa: CASRVGAGNTEAFF

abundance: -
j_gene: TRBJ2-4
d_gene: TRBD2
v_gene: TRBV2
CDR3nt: TGTGCCAGCAGTGAAGGAAGGGCAAGCGGGAGCCTTCAGTACTTC
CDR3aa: CASSEGRASGSLQYF

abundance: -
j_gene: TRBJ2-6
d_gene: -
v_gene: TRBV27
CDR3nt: TGTGCCAGCAGTCGCTTGGGGCGGAGGGACAGATGGTCCCCGGCTGGGGCCAACGTCCTGACTTTC
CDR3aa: CASSRLGRRDRWSPAGANVLTF

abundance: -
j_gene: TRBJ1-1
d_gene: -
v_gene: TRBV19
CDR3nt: TGTGCCAGTAGTATCGACTTAGGGGTTGCCACTGAAGCTTTCTTT
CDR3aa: CASSIDLGVATEAFF

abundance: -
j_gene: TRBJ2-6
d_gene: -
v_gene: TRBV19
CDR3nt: TGTGCCAGTAGTATAGGCCGCTCTGGGGCCAACGTCCTGACTTTC
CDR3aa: CASSIGRSGANVLTF

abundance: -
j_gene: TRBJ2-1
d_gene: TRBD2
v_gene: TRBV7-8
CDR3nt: TGTGCCAGCGTTCCGGCGGGGGGGTACAATGAGCAGTTCTTC
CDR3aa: CASVPAGGYNEQFF

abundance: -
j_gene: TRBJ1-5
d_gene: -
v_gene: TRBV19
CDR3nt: TGTGCCAGTACCAAACAGGGAAATCAGCCCCAGCATTTT
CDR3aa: CASTKQGNQPQHF

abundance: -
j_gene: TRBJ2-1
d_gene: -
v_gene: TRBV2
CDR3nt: TGTGCCAGCAGGGGGATCTACAATGAGCAGTTCTTC
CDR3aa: CASRGIYNEQFF

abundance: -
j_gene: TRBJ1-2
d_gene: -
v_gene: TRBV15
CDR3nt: TGTGCCACCAGCAGTGTGGCTGTAGCTAACTATGGCTACACCTTC
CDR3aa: CATSSVAVANYGYTF

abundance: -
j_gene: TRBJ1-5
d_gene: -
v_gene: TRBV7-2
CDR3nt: TGTGCCAGCAGCCCTGTCCGGAATCAGCCCCAGCATTTT
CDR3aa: CASSPVRNQPQHF

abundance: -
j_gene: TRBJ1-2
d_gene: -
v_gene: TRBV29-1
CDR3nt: TGCAGCGTGGGCTTGATCTATGGCTACACCTTC
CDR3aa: CSVGLIYGYTF

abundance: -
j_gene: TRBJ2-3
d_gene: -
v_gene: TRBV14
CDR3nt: TGTGCCAGCAGCCAAGATAGGGTGGTTTTGGGCGATACGCAGTATTTT
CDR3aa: CASSQDRVVLGDTQYF

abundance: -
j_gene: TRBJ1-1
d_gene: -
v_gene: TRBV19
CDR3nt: TGTGCCAGTAGACGGGACCTCAGTAGTCCTGAAGCTTTCTTT
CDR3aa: CASRRDLSSPEAFF

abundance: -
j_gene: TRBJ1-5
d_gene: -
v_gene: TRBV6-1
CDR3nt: TGTGCCAGCAGTGGCGAGCACCTTAGCAATCAGCCCCAGCATTTT
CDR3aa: CASSGEHLSNQPQHF

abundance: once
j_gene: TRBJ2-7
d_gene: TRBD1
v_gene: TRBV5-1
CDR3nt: TGCGCCAGCAGCTTGTCGGTCGACAGGGCTCCTGCCTACGAGCAGTACTTC
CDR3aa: CASSLSVDRAPAYEQYF

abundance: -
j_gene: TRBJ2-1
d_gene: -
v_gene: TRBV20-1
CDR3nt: TGCAGTGCTAGTAGGAGTAATGAGCAGTTCTTC
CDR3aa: CSASRSNEQFF

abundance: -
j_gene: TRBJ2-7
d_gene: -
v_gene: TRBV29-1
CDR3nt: TGCAGCGTTGAAGAGGGTTCTCGCGGGTACGAGCAGTACTTC
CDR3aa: CSVEEGSRGYEQYF

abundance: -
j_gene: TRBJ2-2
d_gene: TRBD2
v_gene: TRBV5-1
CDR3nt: TGCGCCAGCAGCTTCGGGACTAGCGGGATAAAATTCACCGGGGAGCTGTTTTTT
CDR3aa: CASSFGTSGIKFTGELFF

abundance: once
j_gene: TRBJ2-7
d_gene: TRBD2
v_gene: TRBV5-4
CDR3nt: TGTGCCAGCAGGTTAGCGGGAGGGCCCTACGAGCAGTACTTC
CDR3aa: CASRLAGGPYEQYF

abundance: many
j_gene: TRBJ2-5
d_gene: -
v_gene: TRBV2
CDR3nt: TGTGCCAGCAGGGTTGGGGGGCAAGAGACCCAGTACTTC
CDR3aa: CASRVGGQETQYF

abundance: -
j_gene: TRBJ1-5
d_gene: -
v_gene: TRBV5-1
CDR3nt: TGCGCCAGCAGCCCCCTGGGTGGCCTGGGGCAGCCCCAGCATTTT
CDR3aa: CASSPLGGLGQPQHF

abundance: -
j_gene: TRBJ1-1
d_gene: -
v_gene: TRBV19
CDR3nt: TGTGCCAGTAGTCCCCTAGGGAACACTGAAGCTTTCTTT
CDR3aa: CASSPLGNTEAFF

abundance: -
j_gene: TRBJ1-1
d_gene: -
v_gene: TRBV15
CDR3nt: TGTGCCACCAGCAGAGATCTGGGGACTGAAGCTTTCTTT
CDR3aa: CATSRDLGTEAFF